This TCR beta chain came from a study of cytomegalovirus exposure and HLA in healthy donors. About the research overall: The platform used for the roughly 130 validation repertoires matched that of the roughly 670 first-cohort repertoires, a later analysis reported.

The study drew the donors from its approximately 130-subject validation cohort, separate from the roughly 700-subject first cohort. Germline V lookup: CDR1 MGHRA, CDR2 YSYEKL. The CDR3 consists of 13 residues. V shed 3 bases and J shed 3 bases, with 8 bases lying between them. Sequenced by immunoSEQ multiplex PCR; TCRdb stores in-frame clones only, minus some. The repertoire consists of about 65,000 clones, with just over 90% occurring once and the leading ten covering 1.3%. The chain has TRBV4-1 and TRBJ1-2; D may be TRBD1 (5 bases). Input material: PBMCs. The clonotype originates from a woman aged 18-30 years in good health and CMV-seronegative. The CDR3 region is CASSQEGDYGYTF. DNA of the CDR3: TGCGCCAGCAGCCAGGAAGGGGACTATGGCTACACCTTC.